This passage covers 21 T cell receptor beta chains from one sample sequenced in a study of CD8 T cells in ankylosing spondylitis. Each CDR3 protein gets one entry after TCRdb re-called the 5' RACE reads with MiXCR. The sample has about 340,000 distinct CDR3 sequences; under 15% are singletons. Input material: blood, either unsorted or a sorted T cell fraction (not recorded which). All receptors come from a male donor with ankylosing spondylitis or in good health (not recorded which).

This clonotype was picked up many times. The V gene is TRBV5-1, the J gene TRBJ1-4; D gene uncertain. Germline V gene data show CDR1 as SGHRS and CDR2 as YFSETQ. The length of the CDR3 is 15 residues. V was cut by 0 bases and J by 5 bases, with 11 bases left in between. CDR3 bases: TGCGCCAGCAGCTTGGTGGGTGAGCGGAATGAAAAACTGTTTTTT. Protein sequence: CASSLVGERNEKLFF.

Only a few counts were recorded for this clonotype. Its ends do not fully match the called genes, so a read error is possible. CDR3 in DNA: TGTGCCAGCAGCTTAGGTGGTAGCAGAGATACGCAGTATTTT. It specifies CASSLGGSRDTQYF. The chain carries TRBV7-9 and TRBJ2-3, with D unresolved. The CDR3 consists of 14 residues. Germline V CDR1 and CDR2: SEHNR, FQNEAQ (reference sequence).

This clonotype showed up just a few times. The chain couples TRBV7-2 to TRBJ2-3; maybe TRBD1 (5 bases). CDR1 and CDR2 from the germline V gene are SGHTA and FQGNSA. V lost 0 bases and J lost 5, with 12 bases in between. The CDR3 totals 15 residues. CDR3 in DNA: TGTGCCAGCAGCTTAGCCCAGGGTTCGGGAGATACGCAGTATTTT. Encoded protein: CASSLAQGSGDTQYF.

This clonotype came up many times. V and J are TRBV12-3 or TRBV12-4 and TRBJ2-3; D is unresolved. The CDR3 loop spans 15 amino acids. V was clipped by 6 bases and J by 2 bases, with 15 bases between them. CDR3 DNA: TGTGCCAGCAGCCTCCCCGCGACCCCCACAGATACGCAGTATTTT. It encodes CASSLPATPTDTQYF.

This clonotype has ten or more counts. This chain links TRBV11-2 with TRBJ2-1; D is perhaps TRBD1 (5 bases). Between the trimmed V and J ends, which lost 4 bases and 5 bases, there was a span of 15 bases. There are 15 residues in the CDR3. Germline V gives CDR1 SGHAT, CDR2 FQNNGV. Here the CDR3 DNA reads TGTGCCAGCAGCTCAGGGAAGGTATCCCACAATGAGCAGTTCTTC. It is translated as CASSSGKVSHNEQFF.

This clonotype was counted a few times. The chain combines TRBV7-8 with TRBJ2-1, with D possibly being TRBD2 (6 bases). The length of the CDR3 is 13 residues. V lost 3 bases to trimming and J lost 6 bases, with 9 bases between them. Looked up from germline, CDR1 is SGHVS and CDR2 is FQNEAQ. CDR3 bases: TGTGCCAGCAGCTTCCCAGCGGGCAATGAGCAGTTCTTC. The encoded protein is CASSFPAGNEQFF.

The chain recombines TRBV10-2 with TRBJ2-3; D gene uncertain. Trimming pared 3 bases from V and 9 bases from J, leaving 10 bases between. The germline V gene has CDR1 WSHSY and CDR2 SAAADI. There are 12 residues in the CDR3. CDR3 sequence (DNA): TGCGCCAGCAGTGATCAAGTTACGACGCAGTATTTT. It yields the protein CASSDQVTTQYF.

This clonotype was picked up a small number of times. The chain links TRBV12-3 or TRBV12-4 to TRBJ1-5; TRBD1 agrees at 7 bases. The J segment lost 0 bases and the V segment lost 7 bases, leaving 6 bases of the junction unmatched. The CDR3 sequence is 15 residues long. This CDR3 reads CASMTGRDSNQPQHF. CDR3 DNA: TGTGCCAGCATGACAGGGAGAGATAGCAATCAGCCCCAGCATTTT.

This clonotype was seen a handful of times. The V gene is TRBV12-3 or TRBV12-4, the J gene TRBJ2-2, with D unresolved. V was trimmed by 4 bases and J by 2 bases, leaving 5 bases between them. The CDR3 contains 13 residues. The CDR3 is CASSWRNTGELFF. The CDR3 DNA is TGTGCCAGCAGTTGGAGAAACACCGGGGAGCTGTTTTTT.

The rearrangement links TRBV24-1 to TRBJ2-7; 7 nucleotides align to TRBD2. V trimming: 4 bases; J trimming: 3 bases; junction bases outside the gene matches: 8. Germline V lookup: CDR1 KGHDR, CDR2 SFDVKD. The CDR3 runs to 15 residues. The CDR3 sequence is CATSDPASGSYEQYF. The CDR3 DNA reads TGTGCCACCAGTGACCCCGCTAGCGGAAGCTACGAGCAGTACTTC.

This clonotype was counted only a few times. The DNA for the CDR3 is TGTGCCAGTAGTATGACTCCGGGACCCAGCACAGATACGCAGTATTTT. Its translation is CASSMTPGPSTDTQYF. The chain links TRBV19 to TRBJ2-3; the D gene could be TRBD1 or TRBD2 (5 bases each). CDR3 length equals 16 residues. Trimming removed 3 bases at V and 0 bases at J, with 13 bases between. Germline lookup yields CDR1 LNHDA and CDR2 SQIVND (reference sequence).

The chain is built from TRBV30 and TRBJ1-5; a possible D gene is TRBD1 (5 bases). In germline, CDR1 is GTSNPN, CDR2 SVGIG (reference sequence). The CDR3 covers 12 residues. V lost 5 bases, J lost 4 bases, and 9 bases lay in between. CDR3 coding DNA: TGTGCCTGGGCCGGGGCGAATCAGCCCCAGCATTTT. Translated, it gives CAWAGANQPQHF.

The V call is TRBV2, the J call TRBJ2-1, with D perhaps TRBD1 (5 bases). Trimming shortened V by 6 bases and J by 0 bases, and 12 bases separated the two germline ends. This CDR3 contains 15 residues. Germline V gives CDR1 SNHLY, CDR2 FYNNEI. CDR3 nucleotides: TGTGCCAGCAGCCGGACATGGAGCTCCTACAATGAGCAGTTCTTC. It codes for CASSRTWSSYNEQFF.

This chain joins TRBV12-3 or TRBV12-4 and TRBJ2-3; 8 nucleotides agree with TRBD2. The junction had 19 bases not matched to a gene; V was cut back by 7 bases and J by 4 bases. The CDR3 totals 18 residues. The CDR3 is CASTYGGASSGRPDTQYF. In DNA form, the CDR3 reads TGTGCCAGCACCTACGGGGGGGCTAGCTCAGGGAGGCCAGATACGCAGTATTTT.

The chain recombines TRBV7-2 with TRBJ1-2; the D gene is possibly TRBD1 (6 bases). Germline CDR1 is SGHTA and CDR2 is FQGNSA. CDR3 length: 12 amino acids. V was trimmed by 5 bases and J by 8 bases, leaving 12 bases between them. CDR3 in amino acids: CASSPDRSGYTF. CDR3 DNA: TGTGCCAGCAGCCCTGACAGGTCGGGCTACACCTTC.

V usage is TRBV20-1 and J usage is TRBJ1-6; the D gene is possibly TRBD1 (5 bases). V was trimmed by 2 bases and J by 7 bases, leaving 18 bases between them. The germline V gene encodes CDR1 DFQATT and CDR2 SNEGSKA (reference sequence). This CDR3 region has 16 residues. The CDR3: CSARKFGDGQNSPLHF. The CDR3 DNA reads as TGCAGTGCTAGAAAATTCGGGGACGGCCAAAATTCACCCCTCCACTTT.

This chain joins TRBV12-3 or TRBV12-4 and TRBJ1-1; TRBD1 agrees at 8 bases. Unmatched junction bases numbered 6, after V lost 1 base and J lost 8 bases. The CDR3 has 14 residues. CDR3 protein: CASSLDTGGMEAFF. In nucleotides, the CDR3 is TGTGCCAGCAGTTTAGATACAGGGGGGATGGAAGCTTTCTTT.

The chain uses TRBV27 and TRBJ2-2, with D possibly being TRBD1 (6 bases). The CDR3 loop spans 16 amino acids. The germline V gene has CDR1 MNHEY and CDR2 SMNVEV (reference sequence). V lost 5 bases, J lost 3 bases, and 16 bases lay in between. The CDR3 DNA follows: TGTGCCAGCAGTCCAACGTCACAGGGCCACACCGGGGAGCTGTTTTTT. Protein sequence: CASSPTSQGHTGELFF.

This clonotype appeared many times. The J gene is TRBJ2-5, the V gene TRBV7-8, with 13 bases fitting TRBD2. The CDR3 runs to 17 residues. Germline V CDR1 and CDR2: SGHVS, FQNEAQ. J lost 3 bases, V lost 2 bases, and 6 bases had no gene match. In DNA form, the CDR3 reads TGTGCCAGCAGCTTATCCCCGACTAGCGGGGGGAAAGAGACCCAGTACTTC. Translating gives CASSLSPTSGGKETQYF. Complete variable domain (other parts from reference TRBV7-8 and TRBJ2-5): GAGVSQSPRYKVAKRGQDVALRCDPISGHVSLFWYQQALGQGPEFLTYFQNEAQLDKSGLPSDRFFAERPEGSVSTLKIQRTQQEDSAVYLCASSLSPTSGGKETQYFGPGTRLLVL.

This clonotype was found a few times. The chain joins TRBV7-9 to TRBJ1-2; D call uncertain. Germline V lookup: CDR1 SEHNR, CDR2 FQNEAQ (reference sequence). This CDR3 region has 14 residues. Trimming pared 3 bases from V and 6 bases from J, leaving 14 bases between. CDR3: CASSFDGKVHGYTF. CDR3 nucleotide sequence: TGTGCCAGCAGCTTCGACGGGAAAGTTCATGGCTACACCTTC.

This clonotype was picked up a small number of times. The CDR3 DNA follows: TGTGCCAGCAGAACGACAGGGCCGAGATCCTACGAGCAGTACTTC. It is translated as CASRTTGPRSYEQYF. The rearrangement links TRBV12-3 or TRBV12-4 to TRBJ2-7, with TRBD1 matching 7 bases. Losses at the gene ends were 6 bases for V and 1 base for J; bases not matched to a gene: 9. The CDR3 extends over 15 amino acids.